This T cell receptor beta chain emerged from a study of early T cells in non-severe SARS-CoV-2 infection. The CDR3 covers 13 residues. V was cut by 0 bases and J by 7 bases, with 9 bases left in between. In germline, CDR1 is MGHDK, CDR2 SYGVNS. This clonotype was seen at least ten times. TCRdb re-derived calls from the 5' RACE reads in MiXCR, one entry per CDR3 protein. The repertoire holds roughly 75,000 distinct CDR3 sequences, with about 12% as singletons. The gene calls are TRBV25-1 and TRBJ1-2; no reliable D call. The source of this sequence is an adult who was a healthcare worker with PCR-confirmed SARS-CoV-2 infection or an uninfected control (not recorded which). Specimen: whole blood. Here the CDR3 reads CASSEYGTAGYTF. Here the CDR3 DNA reads TGTGCCAGCAGTGAATATGGTACTGCTGGCTACACCTTC.